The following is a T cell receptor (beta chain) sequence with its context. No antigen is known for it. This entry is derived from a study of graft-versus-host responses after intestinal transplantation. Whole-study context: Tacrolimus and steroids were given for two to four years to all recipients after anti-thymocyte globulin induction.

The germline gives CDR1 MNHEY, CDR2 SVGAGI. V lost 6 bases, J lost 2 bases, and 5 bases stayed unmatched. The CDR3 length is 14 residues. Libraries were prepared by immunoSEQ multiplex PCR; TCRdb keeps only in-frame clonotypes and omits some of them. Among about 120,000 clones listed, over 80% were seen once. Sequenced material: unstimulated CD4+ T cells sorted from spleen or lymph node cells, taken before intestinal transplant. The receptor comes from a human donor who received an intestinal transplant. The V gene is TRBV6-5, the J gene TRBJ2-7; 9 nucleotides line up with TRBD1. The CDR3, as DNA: TGTGCCAGCAGGAAACAGGGGGCCCCCTACGAGCAGTACTTC. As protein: CASRKQGAPYEQYF.